The sequence of this TCR beta chain was determined in a study of PD-1 blockade in classical Hodgkin lymphoma (dated by TCRdb to between 2020 and 2021). General notes on the study: Nivolumab dosing was 3 mg/kg intravenously every 2 weeks, continuing until either disease progression or unacceptable toxicity. The study used CyTOF and TCR beta sequencing to define a peripheral blood immune signature of response to PD-1 blockade in classical Hodgkin lymphoma.

A remark on this clone: Its antigen has not been determined. It has no much larger one-base neighbor in the sample; base qualities were not kept.

There are 14 amino acids in the CDR3, from cysteine to phenylalanine inclusive. The DNA shown is the 42-base CDR3, in frame from base 1. The germline V gene yields MGHRA for CDR1 and YSYEKL for CDR2. V is cut back by 4 bases and J by 8 bases, with 6 bases in the junction unmatched. Broader findings and caveats from the paper: Patients starting nivolumab less than 1 year after ASCT had lower diversity and were excluded from later analyses to avoid confounding by immune reconstitution. CD4+ but not CD8+ TCR diversity rose significantly by C4D1 (p=0.0027 vs p=0.16), most apparent in complete responders (p=0.02). The study was limited to a single clinical trial cohort, and causes of repertoire differences, possibly disease activity or prior therapy, remained undefined. Baseline TCR diversity was reported to be lower in newly diagnosed patients than in healthy donors, and even lower in relapsed/refractory patients. Among trial patients, those achieving complete response had baseline diversity similar to that of newly diagnosed patients, while diversity was significantly lower in partial responders and progressors.

The Qiagen DNeasy kit was used to extract genomic DNA both from unsorted PBMCs and from the negatively selected CD4+ and CD8+ fractions. TCR beta CDR3 regions were amplified by immunoSEQ multiplex PCR using primers annealing to V and J segments. Amplification bias was minimized using a synthetic immune receptor repertoire, and residual bias was removed computationally after sequencing. In the authors' own workflow: Repertoire diversity was quantified as the Shannon entropy index using custom Python scripts. Unsorted, CD4+ and CD8+ repertoires were analyzed separately, except for combined analyses in which CD4+ and CD8+ sequences were merged in silico. A clone counted as expanded when the clone's frequency after treatment rose at least 2-fold relative to C1D1, and clones undetected at baseline were given a pseudocount of 0.5. Singleton clones were defined as clones with 0 or 1 copy at C1D1, and non-singleton clones were defined as clones with 2 or more copies. Clones expanded in unsorted samples were assigned a CD4+, CD8+ or unknown annotation through matching of protein sequences in sorted samples from the same patient. Wilcoxon tests were applied to paired samples to test diversity changes from C1D1 to C4D1. TCRdb took over this immuneACCESS table, retaining in-frame rearrangements with V and J assigned. Such tables are incomplete; in checked studies, under half of the missing clones stem from an unresolved V gene, and the remainder is unexplained. The V and J calls and clone size were taken over from that table, and D and trimming were inferred from the DNA. The sample records about 41,000 clones, approximately 83% of which are singletons. Under 25% of the sample goes to the ten largest clones.

Read against the paper, the sample's time point label means: cycle 1 day 1 (C1D1), immediately before nivolumab initiation. Relapse after autologous stem cell transplantation had occurred in all trial patients, and cohorts A, B and C were distinguished by prior brentuximab vedotin exposure. The trial cohort comprised 56 patients with relapsed/refractory classical Hodgkin lymphoma whose best overall responses were complete response, partial response or progressive disease. In the multi-cohort phase II CheckMate 205 trial, trial patients received single-agent nivolumab. An independent review committee assessed best overall response by applying the 2007 International Working Group response criteria. Trial PBMCs were collected just before the start of nivolumab (C1D1) and during therapy at cycle 2 day 1 and cycle 4 day 1. After peripheral blood was drawn into 8 mL Vacutainer Cell Preparation Tubes, PBMCs were isolated by centrifugation and then cryopreserved.

The starting material was peripheral blood mononuclear cells (PBMCs), obtained at baseline. In this chain, TRBV4-1 is recombined with TRBJ2-1, with TRBD2 matching 9 junction bases. This TCR was sampled from a human donor with classical Hodgkin lymphoma. The CDR3 region has the sequence CASSPGTSWDEQFF. The nucleotide sequence is TGCGCCAGCAGCCCAGGGACTAGCTGGGATGAGCAGTTCTTC.